The 15 T cell receptor beta chains below all came from one sample that was sequenced in a study of T cells in tuberculosis. Sequencing used immunoSEQ multiplex PCR; TCRdb keeps in-frame clones, though not all of them. The sample shows 20,000 to 30,000 clones, around 95% of them seen only once. Sequencing was done on a sample of PBMCs. The receptors come from a donor between 10 and 35 years old with latent tuberculosis or without tuberculosis infection.

The chain couples TRBV7-8 to TRBJ1-2; 7 bases fit TRBD1. This CDR3 contains 14 residues. Germline V lookup: CDR1 SGHVS, CDR2 FQNEAQ. V was pared by 5 bases and J by 0 bases, with 3 bases of the junction left unmatched. The DNA of the CDR3 is TGTGCCAGCAGCCCGGGACAGACTAACTATGGCTACACCTTC. Translating gives CASSPGQTNYGYTF.

The gene calls are TRBV6-5 and TRBJ1-2, with D perhaps matching TRBD1 (6 bases). Trimming pared 5 bases from V and 8 bases from J, leaving 18 bases between. CDR3 length: 14 amino acids. Germline assignment: CDR1 MNHEY and CDR2 SVGAGI. The CDR3 loop is CASSRSTGSGGYTF. Here the CDR3 DNA reads TGTGCCAGCAGTCGATCGACAGGATCAGGAGGCTACACCTTC.

The genes are TRBV5-1 and TRBJ1-1; tentatively, D is TRBD1 (5 bases). Trimming took 1 base from V and 6 from J, leaving 16 bases between them. The CDR3 is 15 residues long. CDR1 is SGHRS and CDR2 is YFSETQ in the germline V gene. The CDR3 sequence is CASSLRFQGSSEAFF. The CDR3 DNA reads TGCGCCAGCAGCTTGAGATTTCAGGGTTCCTCTGAAGCTTTCTTT.

This rearrangement joins TRBV20-1 to TRBJ2-3; D is ambiguous. The CDR3 runs 11 residues. The germline V gene encodes CDR1 DFQATT and CDR2 SNEGSKA (reference sequence). V was trimmed by 6 bases and J by 0 bases, leaving 4 bases between them. DNA for the CDR3: TGCAGTGCCCCGAGCACAGATACGCAGTATTTT. Its translation is CSAPSTDTQYF.

The gene calls are TRBV7-6 and TRBJ1-6, with D unresolved. The CDR3 sequence is 13 residues long. Germline CDR1 reads SGHVS; CDR2 reads FNYEAQ. V was shortened by 3 bases and J by 5 bases, with 5 bases between the two germline ends. CDR3 protein: CASSLAHNSPLHF. In nucleotides, the CDR3 is TGTGCCAGCAGCTTGGCCCATAATTCACCCCTCCACTTT. The complete variable domain, with remaining parts taken from reference TRBV7-6 and TRBJ1-6, reads GAGVSQSPRYKVTKRGQDVALRCDPISGHVSLYWYRQALGQGPEFLTYFNYEAQQDKSGLPNDRFSAERPEGSISTLTIQRTEQRDSAMYRCASSLAHNSPLHFGNGTRLTVT.

The chain is built from TRBV19 and TRBJ1-2; D is unresolved. Trimming pared 9 bases from V and 1 base from J, leaving 12 bases between. The CDR3 length is 13 residues. Germline assignment: CDR1 LNHDA and CDR2 SQIVND (reference sequence). CDR3: CASGEGGNYGYTF. The CDR3 DNA reads TGTGCCAGCGGAGAGGGAGGTAACTATGGCTACACCTTC.

The chain employs TRBV2 and TRBJ1-2; no definite D call. Deletions cut 10 bases from V and 3 bases from J, with 6 bases between. The CDR3 has 10 amino acids. Per germline, CDR1 SNHLY and CDR2 FYNNEI. The CDR3 is CATGDYGYTF. CDR3 bases: TGTGCCACCGGGGACTATGGCTACACCTTC.

This clone was seen only a few times. The chain joins TRBV20-1 to TRBJ2-3; D gene ambiguous. Germline loops: CDR1 DFQATT, CDR2 SNEGSKA (reference sequence). The CDR3 has 11 amino acids. The ends were cut back, 3 bases at V and 4 bases at J, with 5 bases in the middle. The CDR3 nucleotides read TGCAGTGCTAGCCAGTCAGATACGCAGTATTTT. Protein: CSASQSDTQYF.

This clone appeared once. The rearrangement uses TRBV9 and TRBJ2-1; possible D gene TRBD2, 5 bases. V lost 0 bases to trimming and J lost 7 bases, with 11 bases between them. The CDR3 covers 14 residues. CDR1 is SGDLS and CDR2 is YYNGEE in the germline V gene. The CDR3 sequence: CASSVGGRLNEQFF. The DNA of the CDR3 is TGTGCCAGCAGCGTAGGCGGGCGATTGAATGAGCAGTTCTTC.

J is TRBJ2-7 and V is TRBV29-1, with D unresolved. The CDR3 contains 13 residues. The V gene lost 4 bases and the J gene lost 0 bases, with 10 bases spanning the gap. CDR1 and CDR2 (germline): SQVTM, ANQGSEA. The CDR3 DNA is TGCAGCGTTGTGTTTCTGAGCTCCTACGAGCAGTACTTC. It yields the protein CSVVFLSSYEQYF.

The CDR3 region has the DNA TGCGCCAGCAGCGCTGGACAGGTTGATGGCTACACCTTC. Encoded protein: CASSAGQVDGYTF. This rearrangement joins TRBV5-1 to TRBJ1-2; 7 bases line up with TRBD1. The germline CDR1 and CDR2 sequences are SGHRS and YFSETQ. The CDR3 has 13 residues. With V trimmed by 4 bases and J by 6 bases, 6 bases remained unmatched.

This clone was counted between two and nine times. The genes are TRBV7-3 and TRBJ1-1; 12 nucleotides match TRBD1. CDR1 SGHTA and CDR2 FQGTGA come from the germline V gene. J was trimmed by 10 bases and V by 5 bases; bases with no gene match: 5. There are 13 residues in the CDR3. This CDR3 reads CASSPGTGGSAFF. In DNA form, the CDR3 reads TGTGCCAGCAGCCCCGGGACAGGGGGCTCAGCTTTCTTT.

The chain carries TRBV7-2 and TRBJ1-5; D not certain. This CDR3 comprises 16 residues. Per the germline V gene, CDR1 is SGHTA and CDR2 is FQGNSA. The V and J ends lost 2 bases and 0 bases respectively, with 11 bases between them. The CDR3 nucleotides are TGTGCCAGCAGCTTAAGGTCAGGACTTAGCAATCAGCCCCAGCATTTT. Residues: CASSLRSGLSNQPQHF.

The genes are TRBV6-4 and TRBJ2-3, with 7 bases fitting TRBD2. The CDR3 is made up of 16 amino acids. In germline, CDR1 is MRHNA, CDR2 SNTAGT. Trimming at V came to 5 bases and at J to 0 bases, leaving 8 bases not matched to a gene. The CDR3 reads CASSLSGATSTDTQYF. The CDR3 DNA reads as TGTGCCAGCAGTCTCAGCGGGGCGACTAGCACAGATACGCAGTATTTT.

The count of this clone is one. The chain employs TRBV5-8 and TRBJ1-1; D unresolved. CDR3 size: 12 residues. CDR1 and CDR2 from the germline V gene are SGHTS and YDEGEE. V lost 8 bases, J lost 1 base, and 9 bases lay in between. The DNA for the CDR3 is TGTGCCAGTCAGCGGGGGAACACTGAAGCTTTCTTT. Encoded protein: CASQRGNTEAFF. Combining the CDR3 with reference TRBV5-8 and TRBJ1-1 gives the whole variable domain EAGVTQSPTHLIKTRGQQATLRCSPISGHTSVYWYQQALGLGLQFLLWYDEGEERNRGNFPPRFSGRQFPNYSSELNVNALELEDSALYLCASQRGNTEAFFGQGTRLTVV.